The next 32 T cell receptor beta chains were all read from a single sample in a study of OX40 agonist ivuxolimab in advanced cancers. Some clones are missing from TCRdb's copy, which holds only in-frame ones; the method was immunoSEQ multiplex PCR. The profile shows tens of thousands of clones, around 84% of them singletons. The sequencing here drew on CD4+ or CD8+ T cells sorted from blood, taken in a trial of the OX40 agonist ivuxolimab. Receptors originate from an adult with an advanced solid tumor such as melanoma, head and neck, liver or kidney cancer.

The CDR3 protein is CASSSIFGTGPYEQYF. CDR3 nucleotides: TGTGCCAGCAGTTCTATATTCGGGACAGGTCCCTACGAGCAGTACTTC. The chain recombines TRBV6-5 with TRBJ2-7; 8 bases are shared with TRBD1. The trim removed 4 bases at V and 2 bases at J, leaving 10 bases unmatched. The CDR3 extends over 16 amino acids. CDR1 MNHEY and CDR2 SVGAGI come from the germline V gene.

In DNA, the CDR3 is TGTGCCAGCAGTCTTGCTCGAGGAGGGTATGGCTACACCTTC. It yields the protein CASSLARGGYGYTF. The chain recombines TRBV27 with TRBJ1-2, with D hard to call. The length of the CDR3 is 14 residues. The V end lost 5 bases, the J end lost 5 bases, and 15 bases lay between the germline ends. Germline CDR1 and CDR2: MNHEY and SMNVEV (reference sequence).

The genes are TRBV6-1 and TRBJ2-7; no clear D gene. CDR1 is MNHNS and CDR2 is SASEGT in the germline V gene. This CDR3 region has 12 residues. With 1 base removed from V and 3 bases from J, the gap between germline ends came to 4 bases. CDR3 loop: CASSEGVYEQYF. CDR3 DNA: TGTGCCAGCAGTGAAGGGGTCTACGAGCAGTACTTC.

The V call is TRBV10-2, the J call TRBJ1-6; D is perhaps TRBD1 (6 bases). In germline, CDR1 is WSHSY, CDR2 SAAADI. This CDR3 comprises 13 residues. Between the trimmed V and J ends, which lost 10 bases and 6 bases, there was a span of 13 bases. The CDR3 spells CATRGLVNSPLHF. Here the CDR3 DNA reads TGCGCCACCAGGGGCCTGGTTAATTCACCCCTCCACTTT.

This chain links TRBV7-2 with TRBJ1-1, with TRBD1 as a possible D gene (6 bases). This CDR3 spans 15 amino acids. Per germline, CDR1 SGHTA and CDR2 FQGNSA. Trimming stripped 2 bases from V and 1 base from J, with 11 bases between. Here the CDR3 DNA reads TGTGCCAGCAGCTTATCAGGGGCTCGGAACACTGAAGCTTTCTTT. Amino acids: CASSLSGARNTEAFF.

The chain employs TRBV5-1 and TRBJ1-1; D is perhaps TRBD1 (6 bases). Trimming shortened V by 4 bases and J by 4 bases, and 20 bases separated the two germline ends. The CDR3 consists of 16 residues. From germline, CDR1 is SGHRS and CDR2 YFSETQ. This CDR3 is CASSLRSDRSGTEAFF. The CDR3 nucleotides read TGCGCCAGCAGCCTGCGCTCCGACAGGTCGGGCACTGAAGCTTTCTTT.

The J gene is TRBJ2-3, the V gene TRBV5-1; 8 nucleotides line up with TRBD1. V trimming: 7 bases; J trimming: 1 base; junction bases outside the gene matches: 8. CDR3 length: 15 amino acids. In germline, CDR1 is SGHRS, CDR2 YFSETQ. The DNA for the CDR3 is TGCGCCAGCGACGCAGGGGGCGCAGGCACAGATACGCAGTATTTT. Its protein is CASDAGGAGTDTQYF.

This clone appeared a single time. The V gene is TRBV19, the J gene TRBJ2-7; TRBD1 aligns across 9 bases. Looked up from germline, CDR1 is LNHDA and CDR2 is SQIVND (reference sequence). The CDR3 contains 19 residues. Losses at the gene ends were 10 bases for V and 3 bases for J; bases not matched to a gene: 25. The CDR3 DNA reads TGTGCCACCCAAGGGGCCACACAGGGGGCCCTACGGGGGGTCTACGAGCAGTACTTC. Its translation: CATQGATQGALRGVYEQYF. The whole variable domain, remainder taken from reference TRBV19 and TRBJ2-7, is DGGITQSPKYLFRKEGQNVTLSCEQNLNHDAMYWYRQDPGQGLRLIYYSQIVNDFQKGDIAEGYSVSREKKESFPLTVTSAQKNPTAFYLCATQGATQGALRGVYEQYFGPGTRLTVT.

J is TRBJ1-2 and V is TRBV5-4; TRBD1 matches at 8 bases. Looked up from germline, CDR1 is SGHNT and CDR2 is YYREEE (reference sequence). The CDR3 loop spans 13 amino acids. J was trimmed by 7 bases and V by 2 bases; bases with no gene match: 4. CDR3 DNA sequence: TGTGCCAGCAGCTTCGGACAGGGATCTGGCTACACCTTC. Translating gives CASSFGQGSGYTF. Using reference TRBV5-4 and TRBJ1-2 for the parts outside the CDR3, the full variable domain is ETGVTQSPTHLIKTRGQQVTLRCSSQSGHNTVSWYQQALGQGPQFIFQYYREEENGRGNFPPRFSGLQFPNYSSELNVNALELDDSALYLCASSFGQGSGYTFGSGTRLTVV.

The CDR3 DNA reads as TGCAGCGTTGAAGAAGGGGGGCGCGGTTCACCCCTCCACTTT. Its protein product is CSVEEGGRGSPLHF. This chain uses TRBV29-1 with TRBJ1-6, with a weak D call TRBD1 (6 bases). Germline V gene lookup returns CDR1 SQVTM and CDR2 ANQGSEA. V dropped 0 bases and J dropped 9 bases, with 12 bases sitting between them. This CDR3 contains 14 residues.

V and J are TRBV9 and TRBJ2-7; D unclear. The CDR3 extends over 13 amino acids. Germline loops: CDR1 SGDLS, CDR2 YYNGEE. V lost 0 bases and J 6 bases, leaving 10 bases between the germline ends. The CDR3, as DNA: TGTGCCAGCAGCGTAGCGTCAGGAGCCGAGCAGTACTTC. Translated: CASSVASGAEQYF.

The chain recombines TRBV2 with TRBJ2-5; TRBD1 matches 9 bases. The CDR3 has 15 residues. The V gene's germline CDR1 is SNHLY and CDR2 FYNNEI. The ends lost 4 bases at V and 5 bases at J; junction bases unmatched: 8. The CDR3 DNA sequence: TGTGCCAGCAGTGTGGACAGGGGCCTTCGGGAGACCCAGTACTTC. Protein sequence: CASSVDRGLRETQYF.

The chain combines TRBV2 with TRBJ2-5, with D possibly being TRBD2 (6 bases). In germline, CDR1 is SNHLY, CDR2 FYNNEI. The V end was cut by 6 bases, the J end by 5 bases, with 13 bases between. There are 13 residues in the CDR3. CDR3 amino acids: CASREGRGETQYF. CDR3 DNA: TGTGCCAGCAGGGAGGGTCGAGGGGAGACCCAGTACTTC.

The chain couples TRBV2 to TRBJ2-1, with a tentative D call TRBD2 (5 bases). The CDR3 length is 14 residues. V was cut by 2 bases and J by 7 bases, with 12 bases left in between. Looked up from germline, CDR1 is SNHLY and CDR2 is FYNNEI. CDR3 residues: CASSESGRTNEQFF. For the CDR3, the DNA is TGTGCCAGCAGTGAATCCGGACGGACTAATGAGCAGTTCTTC.

V and J are TRBV2 and TRBJ1-5; a possible D gene is TRBD1 (6 bases). Germline V gene data show CDR1 as SNHLY and CDR2 as FYNNEI. The V and J ends lost 1 base and 4 bases respectively, with 8 bases between them. This CDR3 spans 14 amino acids. Here the CDR3 DNA reads TGTGCCAGCAGTGAAGTTCAGGGGAATCAGCCCCAGCATTTT. Amino acid sequence: CASSEVQGNQPQHF.

The CDR3 coding sequence is TGCGCCAGCAGCTTGGCCACGGCAGTTAGGGAGACCCAGTACTTC. This gives the protein CASSLATAVRETQYF. The V gene is TRBV5-1, the J gene TRBJ2-5; D is unclear. V was pared by 0 bases and J by 5 bases, with 14 bases between. There are 15 residues in the CDR3. CDR1 is SGHRS, CDR2 YFSETQ, per germline.

This chain links TRBV7-7 with TRBJ2-5; D call uncertain. This CDR3 has 15 residues. Germline CDR1 SSHAT, CDR2 FNYEAQ (reference sequence). V lost 2 bases to trimming and J lost 2 bases, with 12 bases between them. The CDR3 loop is CASSLSPGRQETQYF. In DNA form, the CDR3 reads TGTGCCAGCAGCTTAAGTCCGGGCAGACAAGAGACCCAGTACTTC.

This clone was observed a few times. A read error may produce the germline difference seen at one junction end. The chain employs TRBV7-7 and TRBJ2-2, with D hard to call. This CDR3 spans 15 amino acids. Germline V gene lookup returns CDR1 SSHAT and CDR2 FNYEAQ (reference sequence). This chain's CDR3 is CASSPLGQDTGELFF. The CDR3 nucleotides are TGTGCTAGCAGCCCCCTCGGGCAGGACACCGGGGAGCTGTTTTTT.

V is TRBV7-2 and J is TRBJ2-1; 14 positions match TRBD2. Germline V lookup: CDR1 SGHTA, CDR2 FQGNSA. CDR3 length equals 16 residues. V trimming: 5 bases; J trimming: 8 bases; junction bases outside the gene matches: 8. The CDR3 is CASSKGLAGALDEQFF. For the CDR3, the DNA is TGTGCCAGCAGCAAGGGACTAGCGGGGGCCTTAGATGAGCAGTTCTTC.

The chain employs TRBV28 and TRBJ1-1; no definite D call. The germline V gene encodes CDR1 MDHEN and CDR2 SYDVKM. Trimming cost V 2 bases and J 5 bases, with 18 bases left between them. This CDR3 spans 16 amino acids. The CDR3 DNA sequence: TGTGCCAGCAGTTTACGGTTTTGGGGTCTAGGGACTGAAGCTTTCTTT. Protein: CASSLRFWGLGTEAFF.

The V and J genes are TRBV7-9 and TRBJ1-6; D not certain. This CDR3 is built from 12 residues. V gave up 4 bases and J gave up 5 bases, with 3 bases separating them. Per germline, CDR1 SEHNR and CDR2 FQNEAQ (reference sequence). The CDR3 DNA is TGTGCCAGCAGCTCGGATAATTCACCCCTCCACTTT. This encodes CASSSDNSPLHF.

The chain couples TRBV6-6 to TRBJ2-7; no clear D. Germline V gene data show CDR1 as MNHNY and CDR2 as SVGAGI (reference sequence). The CDR3 contains 12 residues. V lost 5 bases and J 6 bases, leaving 11 bases between the germline ends. The CDR3 DNA sequence: TGTGCCAGCAGTCCCGGTGTACGCGAGCAGTACTTC. Residues: CASSPGVREQYF.

The J gene is TRBJ1-4, the V gene TRBV11-1; the D is unclear. Per germline, CDR1 SGHAT and CDR2 FQDESV (reference sequence). This CDR3 is built from 15 residues. V lost 0 bases and J 6 bases, leaving 11 bases between the germline ends. Written as DNA, the CDR3 is TGTGCCAGCAGCTTAGCGCGCGGCGTCGATGAAAAACTGTTTTTT. It specifies CASSLARGVDEKLFF.

This chain joins TRBV28 and TRBJ2-7; 7 bases match TRBD1. Germline V lookup: CDR1 MDHEN, CDR2 SYDVKM. The CDR3 sequence is 16 residues long. J lost 3 bases, V lost 4 bases, and 12 bases had no gene match. CDR3 region: CASSSRAGGLNYEQYF. The CDR3 nucleotides are TGTGCCAGCAGTTCTAGGGCAGGGGGATTAAACTACGAGCAGTACTTC.

The CDR3 DNA sequence: TGTGCCAGCAGTTTATGGGGGGATCTGAACACTGAAGCTTTCTTT. Protein: CASSLWGDLNTEAFF. The chain has TRBV28 and TRBJ1-1; D is possibly TRBD1 (5 bases). CDR3 length: 15 amino acids. The ends were cut back, 0 bases at V and 0 bases at J, with 8 bases in the middle. Looked up from germline, CDR1 is MDHEN and CDR2 is SYDVKM.

V and J are TRBV10-3 and TRBJ1-5; no definite D call. CDR3 size: 15 residues. Germline assignment: CDR1 ENHRY and CDR2 SYGVKD. V was clipped by 2 bases and J by 0 bases, with 8 bases between them. This chain's CDR3 is CAISEAKGSNQPQHF. The DNA for the CDR3 is TGTGCCATCAGTGAGGCAAAGGGTAGCAATCAGCCCCAGCATTTT.

The rearrangement links TRBV5-4 to TRBJ2-3; D is ambiguous. This CDR3 has 14 amino acids. Germline V CDR1 and CDR2: SGHNT, YYREEE (reference sequence). Trimming took off 1 base at V and 2 bases at J, with 8 bases between the two ends. The DNA of the CDR3 is TGTGCCAGCAGCTTGTCGTGGTTCACAGATACGCAGTATTTT. Amino acids: CASSLSWFTDTQYF.

The V and J genes are TRBV5-4 and TRBJ1-1; D may be TRBD1 (6 bases). V lost 4 bases, J lost 6 bases, and 16 bases lay in between. Germline CDR1 SGHNT, CDR2 YYREEE (reference sequence). The CDR3 contains 14 residues. The CDR3 coding sequence is TGTGCCAGCAGCGCGTCAGGGGTGGTCGCTGAAGCTTTCTTT. It is translated as CASSASGVVAEAFF.

The rearrangement uses TRBV7-9 and TRBJ1-6, with 10 bases lining up with TRBD1. The V and J ends lost 1 base and 12 bases, in that order; junction bases with no gene match: 3. Germline CDR1 SEHNR, CDR2 FQNEAQ (reference sequence). This CDR3 spans 14 amino acids. CDR3 sequence: CASSLGTGGEPLHF. CDR3 DNA: TGTGCCAGCAGCTTAGGGACAGGGGGAGAACCCCTCCACTTT.

The chain combines TRBV4-3 with TRBJ2-7, with 7 bases identical to TRBD1. V trimming: 3 bases; J trimming: 1 base; junction bases outside the gene matches: 12. Per the germline V gene, CDR1 is LGHNA and CDR2 is YSLEER. The CDR3 contains 17 residues. The DNA of the CDR3 is TGCGCCAGCAGCCATATGACCGGGACAGATTATTCCTACGAGCAGTACTTC. This translates into CASSHMTGTDYSYEQYF.

The CDR3 DNA reads TGTGCCACCACGAGGGGCTCCTATAATTCACCCCTCCACTTT. Its translation: CATTRGSYNSPLHF. The rearrangement uses TRBV2 and TRBJ1-6; perhaps TRBD1 as D (5 bases). The V end was cut by 10 bases, the J end by 0 bases, with 10 bases between. The CDR3 consists of 14 residues. CDR1 is SNHLY and CDR2 is FYNNEI in the germline V gene. Full variable domain (missing parts from reference TRBV2 and TRBJ1-6): EPEVTQTPSHQVTQMGQEVILRCVPISNHLYFYWYRQILGQKVEFLVSFYNNEISEKSEIFDDQFSVERPDGSNFTLKIRSTKLEDSAMYFCATTRGSYNSPLHFGNGTRLTVT.

This chain links TRBV7-3 with TRBJ2-1; unclear D gene. Trimming shortened V by 0 bases and J by 8 bases, and 11 bases separated the two germline ends. This CDR3 is built from 14 residues. Germline V gene data show CDR1 as SGHTA and CDR2 as FQGTGA. The CDR3 here is CASSLTGSGDEQFF. CDR3 nucleotides: TGTGCCAGCAGCTTAACGGGATCCGGAGATGAGCAGTTCTTC.